This passage covers 17 T cell receptor beta chains from one sample sequenced in a study of T cell repertoires in cytomegalovirus infection (dated by TCRdb to about 2019). Sequencing took place on an Illumina HiSeq 1500. Using fastp trimming at Q25 and MiXCR clonotype assembly, TCRdb reanalyzed the public sequencing data and kept in-frame beta chains. For every CDR3 protein sequence, its rows merge into one entry that carries the most common genes and DNA. This sample comprises approximately 490,000 distinct CDR3 sequences, around 10% of them detected only once. The top ten hold about 9.4% of the sample. The sequencing input was PBMCs. Receptor source: a human donor in good health (CMV status not recorded). Some clones in this sample may be carry-over from other donors' samples.

The CDR3 nucleotides read TGTGCCAGCAGTCCTACAGGGGGTTGGGCAGATACGCAGTATTTT. Its translation: CASSPTGGWADTQYF. V is TRBV27 and J is TRBJ2-3; TRBD1 matches 8 bases. The CDR3 length is 15 residues. V was pared by 5 bases and J by 4 bases, with 8 bases of the junction left unmatched. Germline V gene lookup returns CDR1 MNHEY and CDR2 SMNVEV (reference sequence).

The sample holds many counts of this clonotype. This sequence joins TRBV12-3 or TRBV12-4 and TRBJ1-2; 7 nucleotides align to TRBD1. Trimming took 5 bases from V and 8 from J; bases not matched to a gene: 14. This CDR3 has 15 amino acids. CDR3 sequence: CASSPRQGGKKGYTF. The DNA of the CDR3 is TGTGCCAGCAGTCCTAGACAGGGTGGGAAAAAAGGCTACACCTTC.

The J gene is TRBJ2-3, the V gene TRBV20-1; TRBD1 aligns across 7 bases. This CDR3 comprises 12 residues. The V gene end was trimmed by 5 bases and the J gene end by 4 bases; junction bases not matched to a gene: 3. Germline CDR1 DFQATT, CDR2 SNEGSKA (reference sequence). The CDR3 spells CSASRGPDTQYF. CDR3 DNA: TGCAGTGCTTCGAGGGGGCCAGATACGCAGTATTTT.

The chain recombines TRBV20-1 with TRBJ2-7, with 9 bases that match TRBD1. The CDR3 spans 14 residues. Germline lookup yields CDR1 DFQATT and CDR2 SNEGSKA (reference sequence). V lost 3 bases and J lost 6; bases outside the gene matches: 9. The CDR3 is CSARGDRESGEQYF. DNA of the CDR3: TGCAGTGCTAGGGGGGACAGGGAGAGTGGCGAGCAGTACTTC.

The chain employs TRBV18 and TRBJ2-7; D not resolved. The germline CDR1 and CDR2 sequences are KGHSH and LQKENI. Trimming cost V 1 base and J 1 base, with 11 bases left between them. This CDR3 region has 15 residues. CDR3 sequence (DNA): TGTGCCAGCTCACCACGCCTAGTTGGGTCCTACGAGCAGTACTTC. It codes for CASSPRLVGSYEQYF.

This clonotype was observed a few times. The chain couples TRBV19 to TRBJ2-1, with 14 bases that match TRBD2. J was trimmed by 7 bases and V by 4 bases; bases with no gene match: 3. The CDR3 contains 15 residues. Germline values: CDR1 LNHDA, CDR2 SQIVND (reference sequence). The CDR3 sequence: CASSRTSGRLNEQFF. Here the CDR3 DNA reads TGTGCCAGTAGTAGGACTAGCGGGAGGCTAAATGAGCAGTTCTTC.

About this clonotype: The junction does not match germline at one end; this may be a read error. The chain is built from TRBV3-1 and TRBJ2-1, with 8 nucleotides matching TRBD2. The CDR3 covers 14 residues. Germline V gene sequence: CDR1 LGHDT, CDR2 YNNKEL (reference sequence). The CDR3 spells CASRQGTRGTRQFF. DNA of the CDR3: TGTGCCAGCAGACAAGGGACTAGGGGGACTCGGCAGTTCTTC.

The rearrangement joins TRBV20-1 to TRBJ2-1, with TRBD2 matching over 10 bases. The V gene's germline CDR1 is DFQATT and CDR2 SNEGSKA (reference sequence). Losses at the gene ends were 4 bases for V and 10 bases for J; bases not matched to a gene: 10. This CDR3 region has 14 residues. The DNA of the CDR3 is TGCAGTGCTACCGGGACTAGCGCCCTCCGGGAGCAGTTCTTC. As protein: CSATGTSALREQFF.

This clonotype was detected many times. V is TRBV28 and J is TRBJ2-1; 14 bases match TRBD2. V was pared by 3 bases and J by 2 bases, with 15 bases of the junction left unmatched. Germline V gives CDR1 MDHEN, CDR2 SYDVKM. The length of the CDR3 is 21 residues. CDR3: CASSFSSGRTSGRSPYNEQFF. Written as DNA, the CDR3 is TGTGCCAGCAGTTTCAGTTCTGGGAGGACTAGCGGGAGGTCCCCCTACAATGAGCAGTTCTTC.

This clonotype was observed once. Mismatch with germline at one junction end may stem from a read error. V gene TRBV28 combines with J gene TRBJ1-2; 11 bases are a match to TRBD1. The CDR3 contains 15 residues. Germline CDR1 and CDR2: MDHEN and SYDVKM. CDR3 protein: CASSPRTGGAYGYIF. The CDR3 DNA is TGTGCCAGCAGTCCCCGGACAGGGGGCGCCTATGGCTACATCTTC.

This clonotype appeared many times. J is TRBJ1-1 and V is TRBV7-9; tentatively, D is TRBD1 (5 bases). The CDR3 is 13 residues long. Germline loops: CDR1 SEHNR, CDR2 FQNEAQ (reference sequence). Trimming left V 6 bases short and J 7 bases short, with 15 bases between. The CDR3 bases are TGTGCCAGCAGACGGGGGTTGGGATTTGAAGCTTTCTTT. Protein product: CASRRGLGFEAFF.

This clonotype has only a few counts. This sequence joins TRBV5-1 and TRBJ2-1; 11 bases fit TRBD2. The CDR3 sequence is 17 residues long. The V segment lost 6 bases and the J segment 2 bases; nucleotides outside the gene matches: 10. CDR1 is SGHRS and CDR2 is YFSETQ in the germline V gene. CDR3 bases: TGCGCCAGCATGCGGGGGACTAGCGGACCTCCCTACAATGAGCAGTTCTTC. This encodes CASMRGTSGPPYNEQFF.

This clonotype occurred many times. The germline gene is not matched at one end of the junction; a read error may be the cause. CDR3 in amino acids: CASSRGPGELFF. Written as DNA, the CDR3 is TGTGCCAGCAGTAGAGGCCCCGGGGAGCTGTTTTTT. The chain links TRBV19 to TRBJ2-2; D is unresolved. Germline V gene sequence: CDR1 LNHDA, CDR2 SQIVND (reference sequence). The CDR3 loop spans 12 amino acids.

This clonotype was seen a few times. The CDR3 is CASSEQGREGTPQHF. CDR3 in DNA: TGTGCCAGCAGCGAACAGGGCCGCGAGGGCACACCCCAGCATTTT. This sequence joins TRBV9 and TRBJ1-5; a possible D gene is TRBD1 (6 bases). V was clipped by 3 bases and J by 10 bases, with 20 bases between them. CDR1 and CDR2 (germline): SGDLS, YYNGEE. This CDR3 region has 15 residues.

This clonotype has a handful of counts. This sequence joins TRBV7-9 and TRBJ2-3; 7 positions agree with TRBD2. Germline values: CDR1 SEHNR, CDR2 FQNEAQ (reference sequence). Unmatched junction bases numbered 8, after V lost 1 base and J lost 1 base. The CDR3 sequence is 17 residues long. In nucleotides, the CDR3 is TGTGCCAGCAGCTTAGGGTCTGGCGGGAGCGGCACAGATACGCAGTATTTT. It translates to CASSLGSGGSGTDTQYF.

This clonotype was counted at least ten times. The gene calls are TRBV5-6 and TRBJ1-5; D is unclear. This CDR3 comprises 14 residues. Trimming took off 3 bases at V and 5 bases at J, with 12 bases between the two ends. CDR1 and CDR2 from the germline V gene are SGHDT and YYEEEE. The CDR3 sequence is CASSSSGIHQPQHF. CDR3 DNA: TGTGCCAGCAGCTCAAGCGGGATTCATCAGCCCCAGCATTTT.

This clonotype was seen repeatedly, ten times or more. The chain has TRBV12-3 or TRBV12-4 and TRBJ2-2; D is undetermined. CDR3 length equals 13 residues. Trimming left V 3 bases short and J 4 bases short, with 6 bases between. CDR3: CASSFAPTGELFF. CDR3 nucleotide sequence: TGTGCCAGCAGTTTTGCTCCCACCGGGGAGCTGTTTTTT.